This T cell receptor beta chain originates from a study of CD8+ T cells in alopecia areata. Germline assignment: CDR1 MGHRA and CDR2 YSYEKL. Germline trimming cut 4 bases from V and 4 bases from J; bases unmatched to any gene: 8. This CDR3 is built from 15 residues. As to treatment: oral pan-JAK inhibitor, 5-10 mg twice daily. Reverse transcription of extracted RNA yielded cDNA, which provided the sequencing template. Libraries were prepared by immunoSEQ multiplex PCR; TCRdb keeps only in-frame clonotypes and omits some of them. The repertoire holds around 270,000 clones, with roughly 64% as singletons.

This specimen consisted of CD4+ T cells sorted from blood, obtained at week 24, from a patient treated with tofacitinib. The chain carries TRBV4-1 and TRBJ2-5; 8 bases match TRBD2. This receptor was taken from a human donor with alopecia areata. The CDR3 loop reads CASSRTGLGIETQYF. For the CDR3, the DNA is TGCGCCAGCAGCCGAACGGGACTAGGAATAGAGACCCAGTACTTC.